What follows are 16 T cell receptor beta chains derived from one specimen sequenced in a study of PD-1 blockade in classical Hodgkin lymphoma. The time point is: newly diagnosed, previously untreated cHL patient sample. Magnetic negative selection was used to purify CD4+ T cells from thawed PBMCs. Profiled with immunoSEQ multiplex PCR; TCRdb holds only in-frame clones, not every one. Of fewer than 40,000 clones in the sample, around 90% were seen once. The sequenced sample was CD4+ T cells from blood. Receptor source: a human donor with classical Hodgkin lymphoma.

This clone has only one observation. The V and J genes are TRBV2 and TRBJ2-5; tentative D call: TRBD2 (6 bases). Trimming removed 6 bases at V and 10 bases at J, with 21 bases between. This CDR3 region has 14 residues. Germline V lookup: CDR1 SNHLY, CDR2 FYNNEI. The chain's CDR3 is CASSGTARAVGQYF. DNA of the CDR3: TGTGCCAGCAGCGGGACTGCAAGGGCGGTGGGCCAGTACTTC.

The chain combines TRBV6-5 with TRBJ1-1; possibly TRBD1 for D (6 bases). Germline CDR1 MNHEY, CDR2 SVGAGI. The length of the CDR3 is 13 residues. Trimming stripped 5 bases from V and 11 bases from J, with 18 bases between. The CDR3 sequence: CASSRGGPVDAFF. The CDR3 DNA sequence: TGTGCCAGCAGTAGGGGGGGGCCGGTCGACGCTTTCTTT.

The V gene is TRBV9, the J gene TRBJ2-1; 10 positions agree with TRBD2. There are 16 residues in the CDR3. Germline-derived CDR1 and CDR2 are SGDLS and YYNGEE. Germline trimming cut 1 base from V and 6 bases from J; bases unmatched to any gene: 7. CDR3 sequence (DNA): TGTGCCAGCAGCGTATCCTTAGCGGGAGGCCCCAATGAGCAGTTCTTC. It specifies CASSVSLAGGPNEQFF.

The genes are TRBV5-1 and TRBJ2-5, with D possibly matching TRBD2 (5 bases). This CDR3 contains 13 residues. Germline V gives CDR1 SGHRS, CDR2 YFSETQ. With 2 bases removed from V and 4 bases from J, the gap between germline ends came to 9 bases. As DNA, the CDR3 is TGCGCCAGCAGCTTCCGGGATTTAGAGACCCAGTACTTC. Residues: CASSFRDLETQYF.

V and J are TRBV29-1 and TRBJ2-2; D gene unclear. Trimming cost V 2 bases and J 6 bases, with 4 bases left between them. The CDR3 extends over 11 amino acids. CDR1 is SQVTM, CDR2 ANQGSEA, per germline. As DNA, the CDR3 is TGCAGCGTTGAAACCTCCGGGGAGCTGTTTTTT. As protein: CSVETSGELFF.

V and J are TRBV19 and TRBJ1-1; the D gene is possibly TRBD1 (6 bases). V shed 8 bases and J shed 1 base, with 14 bases lying between them. Germline V gene data show CDR1 as LNHDA and CDR2 as SQIVND (reference sequence). The CDR3 is 14 residues long. The CDR3 loop is CASREYRANTEAFF. CDR3 sequence (DNA): TGTGCCAGTCGGGAATACAGGGCGAACACTGAAGCTTTCTTT. Based on the CDR3 plus reference TRBV19 and TRBJ1-1, the full variable domain is DGGITQSPKYLFRKEGQNVTLSCEQNLNHDAMYWYRQDPGQGLRLIYYSQIVNDFQKGDIAEGYSVSREKKESFPLTVTSAQKNPTAFYLCASREYRANTEAFFGQGTRLTVV.

The CDR3 protein is CASQELAGYNEQFF. CDR3 nucleotides: TGTGCCAGCCAAGAACTAGCGGGATACAATGAGCAGTTCTTC. This chain uses TRBV6-1 with TRBJ2-1; TRBD2 matches 10 bases. Trimming removed 8 bases from V and 4 bases from J; junction bases left unmatched: 5. Germline CDR1 MNHNS, CDR2 SASEGT. This CDR3 is 14 amino acids long.

This chain connects TRBV30 to TRBJ2-1, with 7 bases identical to TRBD2. The CDR3 extends over 16 amino acids. The germline V gene has CDR1 GTSNPN and CDR2 SVGIG (reference sequence). J lost 7 bases, V lost 0 bases, and 12 bases had no gene match. The CDR3 sequence is CAWSVRRTRSENEQFF. In DNA, the CDR3 is TGTGCCTGGAGTGTACGTAGGACTAGGTCTGAGAATGAGCAGTTCTTC.

The gene calls are TRBV5-1 and TRBJ1-1, with D tentatively TRBD1 (5 bases). CDR1 is SGHRS and CDR2 is YFSETQ in the germline V gene. Deletions cut 4 bases from V and 11 bases from J, with 24 bases between. The CDR3 totals 15 residues. The CDR3 loop is CASSLSGTGTLDAFF. The CDR3 DNA is TGCGCCAGCAGCCTATCAGGTACGGGGACCCTTGACGCTTTCTTT.

The chain is built from TRBV5-1 and TRBJ1-4, with D perhaps matching TRBD1 (5 bases). CDR3 length equals 16 residues. V shed 3 bases and J shed 7 bases, with 19 bases lying between them. Germline loops: CDR1 SGHRS, CDR2 YFSETQ. Written as DNA, the CDR3 is TGCGCCAGCAGCTCCGCCGGGGCCCGTGGGGGTGAAAAACTGTTTTTT. Encoded protein: CASSSAGARGGEKLFF. The variable domain in full, completed from reference TRBV5-1 and TRBJ1-4, reads KAGVTQTPRYLIKTRGQQVTLSCSPISGHRSVSWYQQTPGQGLQFLFEYFSETQRNKGNFPGRFSGRQFSNSRSEMNVSTLELGDSALYLCASSSAGARGGEKLFFGSGTQLSVL.

The gene calls are TRBV28 and TRBJ2-7, with D possibly being TRBD1 (5 bases). The V gene lost 4 bases and the J gene lost 6 bases, with 13 bases spanning the gap. This CDR3 region has 13 residues. Germline values: CDR1 MDHEN, CDR2 SYDVKM. CDR3 region: CASSWVPQGEQYF. CDR3 DNA sequence: TGTGCCAGCAGTTGGGTCCCCCAGGGCGAGCAGTACTTC.

The chain joins TRBV11-3 to TRBJ2-3; no firm D call. Germline-derived CDR1 and CDR2 are SGHNT and YENEEA. Trimming took off 4 bases at V and 3 bases at J, with 11 bases between the two ends. The CDR3 is 14 amino acids. The DNA for the CDR3 is TGTGCCAGCAGCTCTGGCGAGAAAACAGATACGCAGTATTTT. The encoded protein is CASSSGEKTDTQYF.

The V call is TRBV5-1, the J call TRBJ2-3, with TRBD1 identical over 9 bases. After removal of 3 bases from V and 6 bases from J, the junction contained 14 bases not matched to a gene. The CDR3 is made up of 17 amino acids. The germline V gene encodes CDR1 SGHRS and CDR2 YFSETQ. The CDR3 DNA follows: TGCGCCAGCAGCTCCTTTGGGGGACAGGGTTTTGTGGATACGCAGTATTTT. As protein: CASSSFGGQGFVDTQYF.

The chain carries TRBV2 and TRBJ1-5; D is unresolved. Germline V gene data show CDR1 as SNHLY and CDR2 as FYNNEI. The CDR3 is 13 amino acids. Trimming cost V 2 bases and J 2 bases, with 4 bases left between them. The CDR3 DNA is TGTGCCAGCAGTGAATCGGGCAATCAGCCCCAGCATTTT. Translating gives CASSESGNQPQHF.

The chain is built from TRBV4-1 and TRBJ1-2; the D is unclear. Trimming left V 0 bases short and J 2 bases short, with 7 bases between. Germline V gene lookup returns CDR1 MGHRA and CDR2 YSYEKL. CDR3 length: 14 residues. CDR3 bases: TGCGCCAGCAGCCAAGATATTTTGAACTATGGCTACACCTTC. Protein product: CASSQDILNYGYTF.

This clone showed up just once. The J gene is TRBJ2-5, the V gene TRBV28; 9 bases agree with TRBD1. This CDR3 contains 14 residues. Germline V gene data show CDR1 as MDHEN and CDR2 as SYDVKM. Trimming at V came to 7 bases and at J to 6 bases, leaving 9 bases not matched to a gene. The CDR3 here is CASTPPGQGKTQYF. The DNA of the CDR3 is TGTGCCAGCACCCCCCCGGGACAGGGAAAGACCCAGTACTTC.